The 20 T cell receptor beta chains listed next were all sequenced from one sample in a study of blood T cells in healthy people across ages. A second PCR of 7 to 11 cycles used a sample-barcoded 5' primer and a J-beta primer mix. TCRdb analysed the 5' RACE reads with MiXCR anew, one entry per CDR3 protein. The sample includes over a million distinct CDR3 sequences, approximately 42% seen only once; the top ten take under 8%. Sequenced: blood. These receptors were obtained from a woman younger than 30 in good health.

The chain couples TRBV9 to TRBJ2-5; maybe TRBD1 (6 bases). The CDR3 is 13 amino acids. V lost 0 bases to trimming and J lost 4 bases, with 7 bases between them. The germline V gene encodes CDR1 SGDLS and CDR2 YYNGEE. In DNA form, the CDR3 reads TGTGCCAGCAGCGTAGAACAGGGAGAGACCCAGTACTTC. Encoded protein: CASSVEQGETQYF.

This clonotype was observed at least ten times. The chain carries TRBV20-1 and TRBJ2-3; TRBD2 matches at 9 bases. The germline gives CDR1 DFQATT, CDR2 SNEGSKA (reference sequence). The CDR3 contains 16 residues. Trimming removed 2 bases from V and 4 bases from J; junction bases left unmatched: 10. The DNA for the CDR3 is TGCAGTGCTAGATCCGGGTTGAGCGGGGGGTCAGATACGCAGTATTTT. Translating it yields CSARSGLSGGSDTQYF.

The chain has TRBV7-2 and TRBJ1-5; D perhaps matches TRBD1 (6 bases). V lost 5 bases and J 6 bases, leaving 14 bases between the germline ends. CDR3 length: 14 residues. Germline values: CDR1 SGHTA, CDR2 FQGNSA. Written as DNA, the CDR3 is TGTGCCAGCAGCCGGCAGGGGATCGGTCAGCCCCAGCATTTT. This encodes CASSRQGIGQPQHF.

This clonotype came up a few times. The chain links TRBV12-1 to TRBJ1-2; the D call of TRBD1 is as the table states it, not checked on the DNA. TRBV12-1 is labeled a pseudogene. CDR3 length: 14 residues. CDR3 region: CASSLIQGPYGYTF. The CDR3 DNA sequence: TGTGCCAGCAGCCTTATTCAGGGACCCTATGGCTACACCTTC.

The V call is TRBV28, the J call TRBJ2-5; 7 bases align to TRBD2. Germline values: CDR1 MDHEN, CDR2 SYDVKM. The CDR3 loop spans 14 amino acids. V dropped 3 bases and J dropped 3; count of bases not matched to a gene: 4. In DNA form, the CDR3 reads TGTGCCAGCAGTTTTCGGGGGGTTAAAGAGACCCAGTACTTC. Its translation is CASSFRGVKETQYF.

This chain uses TRBV25-1 with TRBJ1-5, with unresolved D. Trimming removed 1 base at V and 7 bases at J, with 11 bases between. Germline assignment: CDR1 MGHDK and CDR2 SYGVNS. The length of the CDR3 is 14 residues. As DNA, the CDR3 is TGTGCCAGCAGTGAATGGGGAGCGGGCCAGCCCCAGCATTTT. It specifies CASSEWGAGQPQHF.

The V call is TRBV4-1, the J call TRBJ2-1, with 7 bases that match TRBD2. Germline V lookup: CDR1 MGHRA, CDR2 YSYEKL. The CDR3 is 14 amino acids. The V gene end was trimmed by 2 bases and the J gene end by 13 bases; junction bases not matched to a gene: 11. CDR3 region: CASSQRLALETQFF. DNA for the CDR3: TGCGCCAGCAGCCAAAGACTAGCCCTGGAGACCCAGTTCTTC.

This clonotype came up many times. This chain joins TRBV27 and TRBJ1-2; 7 positions agree with TRBD1. The CDR3 has 13 amino acids. The germline V gene encodes CDR1 MNHEY and CDR2 SMNVEV (reference sequence). Unmatched junction bases numbered 5, after V lost 6 bases and J lost 4 bases. CDR3 residues: CASSPRTGYGYTF. The CDR3 nucleotides are TGTGCCAGCAGCCCCCGGACAGGCTATGGCTACACCTTC.

The chain links TRBV27 to TRBJ2-7, with 7 bases that match TRBD1. Trimming took 9 bases from V and 4 from J; bases not matched to a gene: 12. The CDR3 runs 14 residues. Germline CDR1 is MNHEY and CDR2 is SMNVEV (reference sequence). The CDR3 sequence: CASKVLGTEYEQYF. The DNA for the CDR3 is TGTGCCAGTAAGGTACTCGGGACAGAGTACGAGCAGTACTTC.

The chain is built from TRBV20-1 and TRBJ2-1; 7 bases fit TRBD2. V dropped 7 bases and J dropped 8; count of bases not matched to a gene: 8. The CDR3 is 12 amino acids. Germline values: CDR1 DFQATT, CDR2 SNEGSKA (reference sequence). The DNA for the CDR3 is TGCAGTGTGGTGGGCGGGAGAGATGAGCAGTTCTTC. The encoded protein is CSVVGGRDEQFF.

This clonotype was picked up a small number of times. V is TRBV27 and J is TRBJ1-5; D gene uncertain. This CDR3 is built from 13 residues. Germline V gene sequence: CDR1 MNHEY, CDR2 SMNVEV (reference sequence). Trimming took off 7 bases at V and 5 bases at J, with 12 bases between the two ends. CDR3 DNA: TGTGCCAGCAAACCCTTCCCTGATCAGCCCCAGCATTTT. This encodes CASKPFPDQPQHF.

This clonotype was observed a few times. The gene calls are TRBV4-2 and TRBJ2-1, with no clear D. The CDR3 spans 14 residues. Germline lookup yields CDR1 LGHNA and CDR2 YNFKEQ. The germline V and J ends were trimmed by 1 base and 7 bases, with 11 bases remaining between them. CDR3 DNA sequence: TGTGCCAGCAGCCAAGGGGTAGCCTGGAATGAGCAGTTCTTC. Its translation: CASSQGVAWNEQFF.

This rearrangement joins TRBV25-1 to TRBJ2-3, with TRBD1 as a possible D gene (5 bases). V was cut by 5 bases and J by 0 bases, with 12 bases left in between. The length of the CDR3 is 15 residues. Germline V gene lookup returns CDR1 MGHDK and CDR2 SYGVNS. The CDR3 region has the DNA TGTGCCAGCAGTTCACAGGCCGGTAGCACAGATACGCAGTATTTT. Its protein product is CASSSQAGSTDTQYF.

This clonotype has a handful of counts. The chain employs TRBV12-3 or TRBV12-4 and TRBJ2-1; 9 bases fit TRBD1. V lost 5 bases and J lost 9; bases outside the gene matches: 14. The CDR3 is 16 residues long. CDR3 sequence (DNA): TGTGCCAGCAGTACAACAGGGGGCAGGGAACGGAGTGAGCAGTTCTTC. Encoded protein: CASSTTGGRERSEQFF.

This clonotype was picked up many times. The rearrangement joins TRBV12-3 or TRBV12-4 to TRBJ2-3, with TRBD2 identical over 11 bases. Trimming cost V 6 bases and J 6 bases; bases outside gene matches: 8. This CDR3 region has 15 residues. The CDR3 bases are TGTGCCAGCAGCTCCCTAGCGGGGGGAAGGGATACGCAGTATTTT. Its translation is CASSSLAGGRDTQYF.

This chain joins TRBV5-1 and TRBJ1-5, with 10 bases lining up with TRBD1. J lost 5 bases, V lost 4 bases, and 6 bases had no gene match. Germline V gene sequence: CDR1 SGHRS, CDR2 YFSETQ. The CDR3 is 15 amino acids. The CDR3 sequence is CASSGGTGADQPQHF. The DNA of the CDR3 is TGCGCCAGCAGCGGGGGGACAGGGGCCGATCAGCCCCAGCATTTT.

There are a few counts of this clonotype. The genes are TRBV4-1 and TRBJ1-2, with TRBD1 matching 9 bases. The J segment lost 4 bases and the V segment lost 7 bases, leaving 7 bases of the junction unmatched. Per the germline V gene, CDR1 is MGHRA and CDR2 is YSYEKL. The CDR3 covers 14 residues. The CDR3, as DNA: TGCGCCAGCACCGGGGGACAGGGTCCCTATGGCTACACCTTC. It translates to CASTGGQGPYGYTF.

The CDR3 DNA is TGTGCCAGCAGCCTGTACACGCAGACCGTCTATGGCTACACCTTC. It is translated as CASSLYTQTVYGYTF. The chain has TRBV7-9 and TRBJ1-2; no firm D call. V was pared by 5 bases and J by 4 bases, with 17 bases between. The CDR3 contains 15 residues. Per the germline V gene, CDR1 is SEHNR and CDR2 is FQNEAQ (reference sequence).

This clonotype was seen a few times. This chain uses TRBV27 with TRBJ2-3; D may be TRBD2 (5 bases). The germline V and J ends were trimmed by 4 bases and 1 base, with 12 bases remaining between them. CDR3 length: 15 amino acids. Germline assignment: CDR1 MNHEY and CDR2 SMNVEV (reference sequence). CDR3 residues: CASSWAGLRTDTQYF. CDR3 coding DNA: TGTGCCAGCAGTTGGGCAGGACTCCGCACAGATACGCAGTATTTT.

The J gene is TRBJ2-5, the V gene TRBV29-1; tentative D call: TRBD2 (6 bases). The tail of the sequence fits TRBJ2-7 better, so the J call may be wrong. The germline gives CDR1 SQVTM, CDR2 ANQGSEA. The CDR3 extends over 12 amino acids. CDR3 DNA sequence: TGCAGCGTTGACGTCCGGCGGGGCGAGCAGTACTTC. It yields the protein CSVDVRRGEQYF.